The T cell receptor beta chain under discussion was sequenced for a study of OX40 agonist ivuxolimab in advanced cancers. Across the study: Patients were treated with intravenous ivuxolimab, dosed at 0.01 to 10 mg/kg and infused every 2 weeks. The eligibility criteria allowed prior anti-PD-1, anti-PD-L1 or anti-CTLA-4 therapy, and around 40% had some.

This table comes from immunoSEQ multiplex PCR, and its TCRdb copy is limited to in-frame clones, with some not included. Seen here are about 91,000 clones, about 90% observed once, and the top ten hold about 4.5%. The V gene's germline CDR1 is SGDLS and CDR2 YYNGEE. Trimming pared 1 base from V and 0 bases from J, leaving 4 bases between. The CDR3 is 14 amino acids. This material consisted of CD4+ or CD8+ T cells sorted from blood, taken in a trial of the OX40 agonist ivuxolimab. This chain uses TRBV9 with TRBJ1-4; D uncertain. The source is an adult with an advanced solid tumor such as melanoma, head and neck, liver or kidney cancer. The CDR3 region is CASSVQATNEKLFF. CDR3 coding DNA: TGTGCCAGCAGCGTACAAGCAACTAATGAAAAACTGTTTTTT.